This T cell receptor (beta chain) appears in the sequencing data of a study of T cell responses to AZD1222 COVID-19 vaccine. This table comes from immunoSEQ multiplex PCR, and its TCRdb copy is limited to in-frame clones, with some not included. This table has about 120,000 clones, 70% to 90% appearing once. The table lists this clone with a few counts. Its cognate antigen is unknown. The CDR3 runs to 15 residues. Deletions cut 6 bases from V and 1 base from J, with 15 bases between. The germline gives CDR1 MDHEN, CDR2 SYDVKM. General observations from the study: Following two doses of AZD1222, Spike-specific TCR breadth and depth rose.

The chain joins TRBV28 to TRBJ1-1; TRBD1 might be the D (5 bases). This clonotype was obtained from an adult in good health. Sequencing used peripheral blood, obtained on day 0 of MenACWY control vaccination. In DNA, the CDR3 is TGTGCCAGCAGCCCCTCCCCTACAGGGAACACTGAAGCTTTCTTT. This sequence encodes CASSPSPTGNTEAFF.